This T cell receptor beta chain was identified in a study of blood T cell repertoires in COVID-19. For the study at large: PBMCs, B-cell-depleted T cells, or T cells provided the cDNA or gDNA that made up the material.

V was pared by 0 bases and J by 8 bases, with 11 bases between. CDR3 length: 14 amino acids. Per germline, CDR1 SGHTA and CDR2 FQGNSA. Authors' processing steps: Amplification of reference gene primers was used by the study to estimate nucleated cell counts. Measured with immunoSEQ multiplex PCR; TCRdb has only the in-frame clones, and not every one. V and J calls plus clone size are reproduced from that table; the DNA served to infer D and trimming. The table has approximately 77,000 clones, about nine tenths seen once; the top ten hold less than 9%. The chain employs TRBV7-2 and TRBJ2-1; D gene uncertain. The clonotype was recovered from a woman of 80 years or more with acute or convalescent COVID-19. Sequencing used peripheral blood. The CDR3 DNA reads as TGTGCCAGCAGCTTAGCCCTCAATCGGGATGAGCAGTTCTTC. Protein sequence: CASSLALNRDEQFF.